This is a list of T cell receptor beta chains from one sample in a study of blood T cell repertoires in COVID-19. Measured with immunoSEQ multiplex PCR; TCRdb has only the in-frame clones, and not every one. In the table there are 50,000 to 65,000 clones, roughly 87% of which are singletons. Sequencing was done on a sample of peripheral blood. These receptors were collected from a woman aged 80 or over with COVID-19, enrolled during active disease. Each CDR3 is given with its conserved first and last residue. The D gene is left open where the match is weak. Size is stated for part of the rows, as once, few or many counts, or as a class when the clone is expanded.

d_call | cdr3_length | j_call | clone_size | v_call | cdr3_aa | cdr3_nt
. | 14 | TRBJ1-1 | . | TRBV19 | CASSIRSRDTEAFF | TGTGCCAGTAGTATCAGGTCCAGGGACACTGAAGCTTTCTTT
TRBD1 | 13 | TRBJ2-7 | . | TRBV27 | CASSYRGGYEQYF | TGTGCCAGCAGTTACAGGGGTGGCTACGAGCAGTACTTC
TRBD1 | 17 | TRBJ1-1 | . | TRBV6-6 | CASSRARTGTENTEAFF | TGTGCCAGCAGTCGCGCAAGGACCGGGACAGAGAACACTGAAGCTTTCTTT
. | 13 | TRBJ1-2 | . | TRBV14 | CASSLDKFNGYTF | TGTGCCAGCAGCCTTGACAAATTCAATGGCTACACCTTC
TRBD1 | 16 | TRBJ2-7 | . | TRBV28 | CASSPIGQGPSYEQYF | TGTGCCAGCAGTCCTATCGGACAGGGGCCCTCCTACGAGCAGTACTTC
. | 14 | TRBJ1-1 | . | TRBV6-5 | CASSYQGSITEAFF | TGTGCCAGCAGTTACCAGGGCAGTATAACTGAAGCTTTCTTT
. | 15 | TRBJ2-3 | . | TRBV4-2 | CASSSQWGSTDTQYF | TGTGCCAGCAGCTCCCAGTGGGGCAGCACAGATACGCAGTATTTT
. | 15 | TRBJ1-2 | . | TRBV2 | CASSEPGFQSTGYTF | TGTGCCAGCAGTGAACCCGGGTTCCAATCTACTGGCTACACCTTC
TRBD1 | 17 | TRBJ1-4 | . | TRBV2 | CASCRDRVPTRPEKLFF | TGTGCCAGCTGCCGGGACAGGGTGCCCACCCGCCCGGAAAAACTGTTTTTT
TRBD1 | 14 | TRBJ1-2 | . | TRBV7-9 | CASSSGQGGYGYTF | TGTGCCAGCAGCTCGGGACAGGGAGGCTATGGCTACACCTTC
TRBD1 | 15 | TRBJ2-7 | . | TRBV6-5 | CASSYRGTGSNEQYF | TGTGCCAGCAGTTACAGGGGGACAGGGAGCAACGAGCAGTACTTC
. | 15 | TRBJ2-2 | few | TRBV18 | CASSLVRMNTGELFF | TGTGCCAGCTCACTAGTCAGGATGAACACCGGGGAGCTGTTTTTT
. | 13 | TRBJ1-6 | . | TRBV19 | CASRSGYNSPLHF | TGTGCCAGTAGAAGCGGGTATAATTCACCCCTCCACTTT
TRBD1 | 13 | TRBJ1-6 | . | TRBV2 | CASGQAPNSPLHF | TGTGCCAGCGGACAGGCGCCTAATTCACCCCTCCACTTT
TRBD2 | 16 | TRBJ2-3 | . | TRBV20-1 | CSASELAGGRADTQYF | TGCAGTGCTAGTGAGCTAGCGGGGGGGAGGGCAGATACGCAGTATTTT
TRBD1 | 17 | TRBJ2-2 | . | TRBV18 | CASSPLPGTGDTGELFF | TGTGCCAGCTCACCTTTACCCGGGACAGGGGACACCGGGGAGCTGTTTTTT
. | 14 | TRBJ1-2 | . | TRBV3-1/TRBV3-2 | CASSPQGVNYGYTF | TGTGCCAGCAGCCCTCAGGGTGTTAACTATGGCTACACCTTC
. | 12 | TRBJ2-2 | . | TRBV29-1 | CSVDRDTGELFF | TGCAGCGTTGATAGAGACACCGGGGAGCTGTTTTTT
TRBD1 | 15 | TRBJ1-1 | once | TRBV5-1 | CASSTGTGGNLIAFF | TGCGCCAGCAGCACTGGGACAGGGGGAAATCTTATAGCTTTCTTT
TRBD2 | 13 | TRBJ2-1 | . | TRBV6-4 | CASSDWGGNEQFF | TGTGCCAGCAGTGACTGGGGGGGCAATGAGCAGTTCTTC
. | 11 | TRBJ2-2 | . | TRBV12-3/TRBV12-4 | CASSRVGELFF | TGTGCCAGCAGTCGGGTTGGGGAGCTGTTTTTT
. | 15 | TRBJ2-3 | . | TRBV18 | CASSPIGASTDTQYF | TGTGCCAGCTCACCGATAGGGGCTAGCACAGATACGCAGTATTTT
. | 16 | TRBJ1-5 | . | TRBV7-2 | CASSFIFGSSNQPQHF | TGTGCCAGCAGCTTTATTTTTGGCAGTAGCAATCAGCCCCAGCATTTT
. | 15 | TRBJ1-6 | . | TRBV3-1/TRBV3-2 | CASSQLFSGDSPLHF | TGTGCCAGCAGCCAGTTGTTCTCGGGGGATTCACCCCTCCACTTT
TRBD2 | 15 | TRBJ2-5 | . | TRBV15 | CATSRDRGLGETQYF | TGTGCCACCAGCAGAGATCGGGGACTAGGGGAGACCCAGTACTTC
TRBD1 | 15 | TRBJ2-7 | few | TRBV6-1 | CASSEAGDRLYEQYF | TGTGCCAGCAGTGAAGCAGGGGACAGGCTCTACGAGCAGTACTTC
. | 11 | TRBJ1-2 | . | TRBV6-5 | CASSYSNGYTF | TGTGCCAGCAGTTACTCTAATGGCTACACCTTC
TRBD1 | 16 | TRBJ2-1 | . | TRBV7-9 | CASSLWDRARSNEQFF | TGTGCCAGCAGCTTATGGGACAGGGCGCGCTCGAATGAGCAGTTCTTC
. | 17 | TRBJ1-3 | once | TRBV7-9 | CASRKGGQSFSGNTIYF | TGTGCCAGCAGGAAAGGCGGACAGTCCTTCTCTGGAAACACCATATATTTT
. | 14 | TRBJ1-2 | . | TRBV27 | CASSLLGAQGGYTF | TGTGCCAGCAGTTTATTGGGGGCGCAGGGTGGCTACACCTTC
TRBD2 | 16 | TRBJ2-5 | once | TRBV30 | CAWSARLAGEEETQYF | TGTGCCTGGAGTGCCAGACTAGCGGGGGAGGAAGAGACCCAGTACTTC
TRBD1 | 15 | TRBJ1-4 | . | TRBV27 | CASSLYRDRVEKLFF | TGTGCCAGCAGTTTATATCGGGACAGGGTTGAAAAACTGTTTTTT
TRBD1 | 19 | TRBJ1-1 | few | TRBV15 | CATSRDRGQAGFMNTEAFF | TGTGCCACCAGCAGAGATAGAGGACAGGCGGGTTTCATGAACACTGAAGCTTTCTTT
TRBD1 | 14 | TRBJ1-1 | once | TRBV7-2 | CASRADRGRTEAFF | TGTGCCAGCAGAGCCGACAGGGGTAGGACTGAAGCTTTCTTT
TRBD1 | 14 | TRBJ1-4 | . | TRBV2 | CASSEGTGNEKLFF | TGTGCCAGCAGTGAAGGGACAGGGAATGAAAAACTGTTTTTT
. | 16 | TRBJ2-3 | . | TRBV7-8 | CASSPRRGGATDTQYF | TGTGCCAGCAGCCCCCGGAGGGGGGGGGCAACAGATACGCAGTATTTT
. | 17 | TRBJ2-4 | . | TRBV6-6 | CASSLTGTIHAKNIQYF | TGTGCCAGCAGTCTAACAGGGACTATTCATGCCAAAAACATTCAGTACTTC
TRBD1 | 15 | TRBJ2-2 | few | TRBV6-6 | CASSYNRGGTGELFF | TGTGCCAGCAGTTACAACAGGGGTGGGACCGGGGAGCTGTTTTTT
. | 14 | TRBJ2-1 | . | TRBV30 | CAWSVLAGAHEQFF | TGTGCCTGGAGTGTACTTGCGGGGGCCCATGAGCAGTTCTTC
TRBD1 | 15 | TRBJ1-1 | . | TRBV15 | CATSRDLRTGGEAFF | TGTGCCACCAGCAGAGATCTTAGGACAGGGGGTGAAGCTTTCTTT
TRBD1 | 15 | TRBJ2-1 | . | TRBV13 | CASSRRDRGDNEQFF | TGTGCCAGCAGCCGCCGGGACAGGGGTGACAATGAGCAGTTCTTC
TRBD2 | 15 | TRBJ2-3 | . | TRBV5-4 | CASSPRGGWADTQYF | TGTGCCAGCAGCCCCCGGGGAGGGTGGGCAGATACGCAGTATTTT
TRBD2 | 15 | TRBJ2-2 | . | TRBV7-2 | CASSPLAGGPGELFF | TGTGCCAGCAGCCCGCTAGCGGGGGGACCCGGGGAGCTGTTTTTT
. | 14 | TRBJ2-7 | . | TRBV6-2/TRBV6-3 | CASSSTYFGYEQYF | TGTGCCAGCAGTTCCACTTATTTTGGCTACGAGCAGTACTTC
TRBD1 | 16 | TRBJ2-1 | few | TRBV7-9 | CASSRSDRGFYNEQFF | TGTGCCAGCAGCCGATCTGACAGGGGATTCTACAATGAGCAGTTCTTC
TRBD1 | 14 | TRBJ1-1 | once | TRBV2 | CASTGQGWFTEAFF | TGTGCCAGCACTGGACAGGGGTGGTTCACTGAAGCTTTCTTT
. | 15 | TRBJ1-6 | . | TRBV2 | CASSLAGAHNSPLHF | TGTGCCAGCAGTCTGGCAGGGGCGCATAATTCACCCCTCCACTTT
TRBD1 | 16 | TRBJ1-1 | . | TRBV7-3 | CASSQVGTGRGTEAFF | TGTGCCAGCAGCCAAGTCGGGACAGGGAGGGGTACTGAAGCTTTCTTT
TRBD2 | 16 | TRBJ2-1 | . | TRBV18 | CASSPLPGGSYNEQFF | TGTGCCAGCTCACCATTACCGGGGGGTTCCTACAATGAGCAGTTCTTC